This TCR beta chain stems from a study of cytomegalovirus exposure and HLA in healthy donors. The CDR3 is 14 amino acids. The J segment lost 12 bases and the V segment lost 3 bases, leaving 7 bases of the junction unmatched. The germline CDR1 and CDR2 sequences are ENHRY and SYGVKD. This clone was found a few times. Its specificity is not known. Both 60 Vbeta primers and 13 Jbeta primers went into the PCR. Repertoires were generated with immunoSEQ multiplex PCR, while TCRdb's copy carries only in-frame clones and drops some. Here the sample spans about 140,000 clones, about 64% being singletons. Overall study results and limits: Later work found that TCR association rates differed between HLA loci; DRB1 had the most and HLA-C the fewest. Donors belonging to an Asian-associated ancestry cluster reportedly showed fewer N-insertions in productive TCRs than the roughly 700-donor mean, according to what a later analysis found. When analyzed later, a missense DCLRE1C variant was found to be linked to TCR beta V- and J-gene trimming.

The rearrangement uses TRBV10-3 and TRBJ2-6; 8 bases align to TRBD1. The sample comprised PBMCs. This clonotype originated in a man aged 55 to 70 in good health and CMV-seronegative. The CDR3 DNA is TGTGCCATCAGTGATAAGACAGGGGTCCCCGTCCTGACTTTC. Translated: CAISDKTGVPVLTF.